These T cell receptor beta chains were read from a single sample in a study of spatial heterogeneity in lung cancer. TCRdb ran MiXCR on the 5' RACE reads and lists one entry per CDR3 protein. The sample carries 350 to 500 distinct CDR3 sequences, under 35% recorded once. The sequences come from lung tumor tissue, collected at surgery. The receptor set was obtained from a male donor with early-stage non-small cell lung cancer. Each CDR3 is given with its conserved first and last residue. Each record gives: CDR3 protein, CDR3 DNA, V gene, J gene, D gene, clone size. D genes are given only for firm matches. Expanded clones get a size class; other rows say once, few or many, or leave the size out.

CDR3 protein: CASSPRGPPDTQYF; CDR3 DNA: TGTGCCAGCTCACCCCGAGGGCCCCCTGATACGCAGTATTTT; V gene: TRBV18; J gene: TRBJ2-3; D gene: -; clone size: -
CDR3 protein: CASSSPGGLNTEAFF; CDR3 DNA: TGTGCCAGCAGTTCCCCGGGAGGGCTGAACACTGAAGCTTTCTTT; V gene: TRBV6-5; J gene: TRBJ1-1; D gene: -; clone size: hyperexpanded
CDR3 protein: CASSLDPSGELFF; CDR3 DNA: TGTGCCAGCAGCTTAGATCCCAGCGGGGAGCTGTTTTTT; V gene: TRBV7-6; J gene: TRBJ2-2; D gene: -; clone size: few
CDR3 protein: CASSQDTGQGSYGYTF; CDR3 DNA: TGCGCCAGCAGCCAAGACACCGGACAGGGTAGCTATGGCTACACCTTC; V gene: TRBV4-3; J gene: TRBJ1-2; D gene: TRBD1; clone size: few
CDR3 protein: CASTLRTTSYEQYF; CDR3 DNA: TGTGCCAGCACGCTCCGGACAACCTCCTACGAGCAGTACTTC; V gene: TRBV28; J gene: TRBJ2-7; D gene: -; clone size: few
CDR3 protein: CATKPGHWGETQYF; CDR3 DNA: TGTGCCACCAAGCCGGGACACTGGGGGGAGACCCAGTACTTC; V gene: TRBV24-1; J gene: TRBJ2-5; D gene: -; clone size: -
CDR3 protein: CASSEDVNYGYTF; CDR3 DNA: TGTGCCAGCAGCGAAGACGTAAACTATGGCTACACCTTC; V gene: TRBV9; J gene: TRBJ1-2; D gene: -; clone size: few
CDR3 protein: CASGVSGRYNEQFF; CDR3 DNA: TGTGCCAGTGGAGTGAGCGGGCGCTACAATGAGCAGTTCTTC; V gene: TRBV19; J gene: TRBJ2-1; D gene: -; clone size: -
CDR3 protein: CASKTPSGYGYTF; CDR3 DNA: TGTGCCAGCAAGACCCCCTCGGGCTATGGCTACACCTTC; V gene: TRBV28; J gene: TRBJ1-2; D gene: -; clone size: large
CDR3 protein: CASSLGLQEQYF; CDR3 DNA: TGTGCCAGCAGCTTAGGGTTGCAGGAGCAGTACTTC; V gene: TRBV7-2; J gene: TRBJ2-7; D gene: -; clone size: few
CDR3 protein: CAWSVLSGQYNSPLHF; CDR3 DNA: TGTGCCTGGAGTGTCCTTTCGGGACAGTATAATTCACCCCTCCACTTT; V gene: TRBV30; J gene: TRBJ1-6; D gene: TRBD1; clone size: large
CDR3 protein: CASSTLGTYRDTQYF; CDR3 DNA: TGTGCCAGCAGCACCCTAGGGACTTACCGAGATACGCAGTATTTT; V gene: TRBV12-3/TRBV12-4; J gene: TRBJ2-3; D gene: -; clone size: -
CDR3 protein: CAWMPKIGQAAPRDGAETQYF; CDR3 DNA: TGTGCCTGGATGCCAAAAATAGGACAGGCAGCCCCAAGAGACGGGGCAGAGACCCAGTACTTC; V gene: TRBV30; J gene: TRBJ2-5; D gene: TRBD1; clone size: -
CDR3 protein: CSVAGGRVVNEQFF; CDR3 DNA: TGCAGCGTTGCAGGGGGCCGGGTTGTCAATGAGCAGTTCTTC; V gene: TRBV29-1; J gene: TRBJ2-1; D gene: TRBD1; clone size: -
CDR3 protein: CASRIRDGLTGELFF; CDR3 DNA: TGTGCCAGCAGGATCCGGGACGGGCTCACCGGGGAGCTGTTTTTT; V gene: TRBV12-3/TRBV12-4; J gene: TRBJ2-2; D gene: -; clone size: few
CDR3 protein: CASSDTSGGSEQYF; CDR3 DNA: TGCGCCAGCAGTGATACTAGCGGGGGGAGCGAGCAGTACTTC; V gene: TRBV10-2; J gene: TRBJ2-7; D gene: TRBD2; clone size: -
CDR3 protein: CATSEPLSTDTQYF; CDR3 DNA: TGTGCCACCAGTGAACCACTTAGCACAGATACGCAGTATTTT; V gene: TRBV24-1; J gene: TRBJ2-3; D gene: -; clone size: -
CDR3 protein: CASSFQGSDTEAFF; CDR3 DNA: TGTGCCAGCAGTTTCCAGGGGTCGGACACTGAAGCTTTCTTT; V gene: TRBV12-3/TRBV12-4; J gene: TRBJ1-1; D gene: -; clone size: large
CDR3 protein: CASTCGQVQETQYF; CDR3 DNA: TGTGCCAGCACTTGCGGACAGGTTCAAGAGACCCAGTACTTC; V gene: TRBV28; J gene: TRBJ2-5; D gene: TRBD1; clone size: -
CDR3 protein: CASSGEWGRENNNEQFF; CDR3 DNA: TGTGCCAGCAGCGGAGAGTGGGGCAGGGAAAATAACAATGAGCAGTTCTTC; V gene: TRBV9; J gene: TRBJ2-1; D gene: -; clone size: large
CDR3 protein: CASNLGGGSTETQYF; CDR3 DNA: TGTGCCAGCAATCTAGGAGGGGGGAGCACGGAGACCCAGTACTTC; V gene: TRBV27; J gene: TRBJ2-5; D gene: -; clone size: large
CDR3 protein: CASSQDRGTSTGELFF; CDR3 DNA: TGTGCCAGCAGCCAAGATCGAGGGACCAGCACCGGGGAGCTGTTTTTT; V gene: TRBV3-1; J gene: TRBJ2-2; D gene: -; clone size: -
CDR3 protein: CASSLGRPGGGNSPLHF; CDR3 DNA: TGTGCCAGCAGCTTAGGCCGGCCCGGGGGGGGAAATTCACCCCTCCACTTT; V gene: TRBV11-2; J gene: TRBJ1-6; D gene: -; clone size: -
CDR3 protein: CASSPPGEETQYF; CDR3 DNA: TGTGCCAGCTCACCTCCAGGGGAAGAGACCCAGTACTTC; V gene: TRBV18; J gene: TRBJ2-5; D gene: -; clone size: -
CDR3 protein: CASSPDLRSGTGSSPLHF; CDR3 DNA: TGTGCCAGCAGCCCAGATTTAAGGTCTGGGACAGGGTCTTCACCCCTCCACTTT; V gene: TRBV9; J gene: TRBJ1-6; D gene: TRBD1; clone size: -
CDR3 protein: CASSPRRGGNYGYTF; CDR3 DNA: TGTGCCAGCAGCCCGAGGCGTGGAGGGAACTATGGCTACACCTTC; V gene: TRBV7-2; J gene: TRBJ1-2; D gene: -; clone size: once
CDR3 protein: CAIAGVTDTQYF; CDR3 DNA: TGTGCCATCGCAGGGGTCACAGATACGCAGTATTTT; V gene: TRBV10-3; J gene: TRBJ2-3; D gene: -; clone size: large
CDR3 protein: CASSVTGPSTDTQYF; CDR3 DNA: TGTGCCAGCAGCGTTACGGGACCTAGCACAGATACGCAGTATTTT; V gene: TRBV9; J gene: TRBJ2-3; D gene: -; clone size: -
CDR3 protein: CASSQDVAATDTEAFF; CDR3 DNA: TGTGCCAGCAGCCAAGATGTAGCGGCAACGGACACTGAAGCTTTCTTT; V gene: TRBV3-1; J gene: TRBJ1-1; D gene: -; clone size: large
CDR3 protein: CASMPSGRADTQYF; CDR3 DNA: TGTGCCAGCATGCCTAGCGGGAGGGCAGATACGCAGTATTTT; V gene: TRBV6-2/TRBV6-3; J gene: TRBJ2-3; D gene: TRBD2; clone size: -
CDR3 protein: CASSESEGIYNEQFF; CDR3 DNA: TGTGCCAGCAGCGAATCCGAGGGGATATACAATGAGCAGTTCTTC; V gene: TRBV7-7; J gene: TRBJ2-1; D gene: -; clone size: -
CDR3 protein: CASSTTRGDTHTDTQYF; CDR3 DNA: TGTGCCAGTAGTACAACCAGGGGTGACACTCACACAGATACGCAGTATTTT; V gene: TRBV19; J gene: TRBJ2-3; D gene: -; clone size: large
CDR3 protein: CASSLQGNQPQHF; CDR3 DNA: TGTGCCAGCAGCTTGCAGGGAAATCAGCCCCAGCATTTT; V gene: TRBV7-9; J gene: TRBJ1-5; D gene: -; clone size: -
CDR3 protein: CASSLGQSRTGELFF; CDR3 DNA: TGTGCCAGCAGTTTGGGACAGTCTCGCACCGGGGAGCTGTTTTTT; V gene: TRBV28; J gene: TRBJ2-2; D gene: TRBD1; clone size: few
CDR3 protein: CASSLAAQETQYF; CDR3 DNA: TGTGCCAGCAGCCTAGCGGCCCAAGAGACCCAGTACTTC; V gene: TRBV5-4; J gene: TRBJ2-5; D gene: TRBD2; clone size: -
CDR3 protein: CASSVRLAGGQEQFF; CDR3 DNA: TGTGCCAGCAGCGTACGACTAGCGGGAGGGCAAGAGCAGTTCTTC; V gene: TRBV9; J gene: TRBJ2-1; D gene: TRBD2; clone size: large
CDR3 protein: CAWSTGTATLRSPLHF; CDR3 DNA: TGTGCCTGGAGTACCGGGACAGCCACTTTAAGGTCACCCCTCCACTTT; V gene: TRBV30; J gene: TRBJ1-6; D gene: TRBD1; clone size: few
CDR3 protein: CSASPGQTTYEQYF; CDR3 DNA: TGCAGTGCTTCGCCGGGACAGACCACCTACGAGCAGTACTTC; V gene: TRBV20-1; J gene: TRBJ2-7; D gene: TRBD1; clone size: -
CDR3 protein: CASSYGGGGYEQYF; CDR3 DNA: TGTGCCAGCAGTTACGGGGGGGGAGGATACGAGCAGTACTTC; V gene: TRBV6-5; J gene: TRBJ2-7; D gene: TRBD2; clone size: few
CDR3 protein: CASSGGLAGVPEQYF; CDR3 DNA: TGTGCCAGCAGTGGCGGACTAGCGGGGGTTCCCGAGCAGTACTTC; V gene: TRBV6-6; J gene: TRBJ2-7; D gene: TRBD2; clone size: -
CDR3 protein: CASSNGYTGELFF; CDR3 DNA: TGTGCCAGCAGTAACGGGTACACCGGGGAGCTGTTTTTT; V gene: TRBV6-6; J gene: TRBJ2-2; D gene: -; clone size: few